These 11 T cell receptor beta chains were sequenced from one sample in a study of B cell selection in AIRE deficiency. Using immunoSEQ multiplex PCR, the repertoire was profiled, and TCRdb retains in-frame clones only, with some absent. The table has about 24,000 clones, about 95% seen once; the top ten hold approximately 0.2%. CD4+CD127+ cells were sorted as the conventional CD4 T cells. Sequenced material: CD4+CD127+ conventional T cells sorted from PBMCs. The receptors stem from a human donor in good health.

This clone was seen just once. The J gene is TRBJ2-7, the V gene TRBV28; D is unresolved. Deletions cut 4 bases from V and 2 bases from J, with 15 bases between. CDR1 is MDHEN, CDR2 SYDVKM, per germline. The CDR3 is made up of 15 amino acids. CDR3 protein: CASSSSRLLTYEQYF. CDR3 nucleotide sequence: TGTGCCAGCAGTTCTTCCAGGTTACTTACCTACGAGCAGTACTTC.

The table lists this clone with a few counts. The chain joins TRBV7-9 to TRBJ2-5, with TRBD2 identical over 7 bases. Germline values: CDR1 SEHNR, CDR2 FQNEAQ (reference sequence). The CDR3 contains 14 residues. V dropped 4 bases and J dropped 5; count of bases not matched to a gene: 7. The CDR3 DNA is TGTGCCAGCAGCTCCTGGGGGGGGACGGAGACCCAGTACTTC. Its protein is CASSSWGGTETQYF.

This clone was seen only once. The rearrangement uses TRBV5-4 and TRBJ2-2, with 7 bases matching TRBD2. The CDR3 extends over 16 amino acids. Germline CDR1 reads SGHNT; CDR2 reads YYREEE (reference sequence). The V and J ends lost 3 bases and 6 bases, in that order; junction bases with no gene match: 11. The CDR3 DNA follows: TGTGCCAGCAGCTCCGCTAGCGGTGCTGTAGCCGGGGAGCTGTTTTTT. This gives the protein CASSSASGAVAGELFF.

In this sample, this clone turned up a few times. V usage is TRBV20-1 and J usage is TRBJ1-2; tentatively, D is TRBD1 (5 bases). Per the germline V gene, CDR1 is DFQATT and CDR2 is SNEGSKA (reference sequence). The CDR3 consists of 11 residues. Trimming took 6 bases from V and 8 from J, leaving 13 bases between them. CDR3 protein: CSAGRGEGYTF. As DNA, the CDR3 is TGCAGTGCAGGGAGAGGGGAGGGCTACACCTTC.

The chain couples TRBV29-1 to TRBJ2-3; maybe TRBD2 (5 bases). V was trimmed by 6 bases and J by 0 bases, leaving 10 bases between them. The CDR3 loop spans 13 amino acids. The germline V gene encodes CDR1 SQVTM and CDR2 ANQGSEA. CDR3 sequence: CSVSGGSTDTQYF. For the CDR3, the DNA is TGCAGCGTCTCTGGCGGGAGCACAGATACGCAGTATTTT.

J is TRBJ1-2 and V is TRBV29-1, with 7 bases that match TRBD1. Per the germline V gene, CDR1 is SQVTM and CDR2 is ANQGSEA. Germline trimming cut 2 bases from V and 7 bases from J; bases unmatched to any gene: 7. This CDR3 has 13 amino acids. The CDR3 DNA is TGCAGCGTTGAAATACAGGGGAAGGGTGGCTACACCTTC. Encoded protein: CSVEIQGKGGYTF.

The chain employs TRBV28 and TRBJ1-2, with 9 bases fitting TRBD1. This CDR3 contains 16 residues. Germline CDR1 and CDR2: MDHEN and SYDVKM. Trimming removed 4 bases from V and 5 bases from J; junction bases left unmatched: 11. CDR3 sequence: CASSYSGTGKGYGYTF. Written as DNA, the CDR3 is TGTGCCAGCAGTTATTCCGGGACAGGGAAGGGGTATGGCTACACCTTC.

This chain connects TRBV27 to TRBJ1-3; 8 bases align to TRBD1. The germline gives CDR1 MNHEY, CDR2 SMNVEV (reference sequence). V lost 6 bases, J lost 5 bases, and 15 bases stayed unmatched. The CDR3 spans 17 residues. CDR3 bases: TGTGCCAGCAGCCCGTATTTTGGGCGACAGGGGAGAAACACCATATATTTT. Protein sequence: CASSPYFGRQGRNTIYF.

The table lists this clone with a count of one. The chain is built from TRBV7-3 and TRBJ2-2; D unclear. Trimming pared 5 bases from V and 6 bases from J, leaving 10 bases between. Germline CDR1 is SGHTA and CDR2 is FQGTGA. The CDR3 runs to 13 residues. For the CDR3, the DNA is TGTGCCAGCAGCCCGCAAGCCCCCGGGGAGCTGTTTTTT. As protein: CASSPQAPGELFF.

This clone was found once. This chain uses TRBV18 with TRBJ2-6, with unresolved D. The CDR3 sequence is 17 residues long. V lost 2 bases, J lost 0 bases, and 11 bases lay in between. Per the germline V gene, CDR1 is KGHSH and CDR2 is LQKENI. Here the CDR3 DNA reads TGTGCCAGCTCACCAAACCCGGCCGCCTCTGGGGCCAACGTCCTGACTTTC. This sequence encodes CASSPNPAASGANVLTF.

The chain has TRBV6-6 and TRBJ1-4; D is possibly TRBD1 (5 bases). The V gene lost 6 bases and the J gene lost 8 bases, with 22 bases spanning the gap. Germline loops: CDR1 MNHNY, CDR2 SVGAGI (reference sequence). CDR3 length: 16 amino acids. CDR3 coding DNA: TGTGCCAGCAGCCCTCTAGGGGTCGGGGCAGGGGAAAAACTGTTTTTT. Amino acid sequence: CASSPLGVGAGEKLFF.